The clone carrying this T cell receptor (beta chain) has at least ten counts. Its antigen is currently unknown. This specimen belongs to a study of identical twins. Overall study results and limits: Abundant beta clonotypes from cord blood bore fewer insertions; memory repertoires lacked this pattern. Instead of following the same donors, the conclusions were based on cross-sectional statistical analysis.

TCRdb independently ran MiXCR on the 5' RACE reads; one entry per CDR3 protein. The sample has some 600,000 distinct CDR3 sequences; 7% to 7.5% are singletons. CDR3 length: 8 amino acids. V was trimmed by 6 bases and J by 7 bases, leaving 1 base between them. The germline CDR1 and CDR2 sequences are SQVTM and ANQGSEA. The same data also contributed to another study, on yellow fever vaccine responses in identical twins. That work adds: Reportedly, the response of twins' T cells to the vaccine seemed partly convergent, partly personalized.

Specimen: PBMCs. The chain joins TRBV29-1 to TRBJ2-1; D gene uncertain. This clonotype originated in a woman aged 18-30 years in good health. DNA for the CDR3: TGCAGCGTGAATGAGCAGTTCTTC. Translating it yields CSVNEQFF.